This TCR beta chain was captured by sequencing in a study of T-cell memory formation after mild COVID-19. There are a few counts of this clonotype. V shed 0 bases and J shed 8 bases, with 17 bases lying between them. The CDR3 loop spans 15 amino acids. CDR1 is DFQATT, CDR2 SNEGSKA, per germline (reference sequence). A single record per CDR3 protein comes from TCRdb applying MiXCR to the 5' RACE reads. The sample consists of around 300,000 distinct CDR3 sequences, roughly a fifth of them appearing once. V is TRBV20-1 and J is TRBJ1-5; D perhaps matches TRBD1 (5 bases). Material: PBMCs or a T cell subset sorted from them (not recorded which). The receptor was isolated from a young man who had mild COVID-19 (a few samples of this study predate the infection). Cell type and time point are not known. The CDR3 sequence: CSARDLSRVVEPQHF. Written as DNA, the CDR3 is TGCAGTGCTAGAGATCTCAGCAGGGTTGTTGAGCCCCAGCATTTT.